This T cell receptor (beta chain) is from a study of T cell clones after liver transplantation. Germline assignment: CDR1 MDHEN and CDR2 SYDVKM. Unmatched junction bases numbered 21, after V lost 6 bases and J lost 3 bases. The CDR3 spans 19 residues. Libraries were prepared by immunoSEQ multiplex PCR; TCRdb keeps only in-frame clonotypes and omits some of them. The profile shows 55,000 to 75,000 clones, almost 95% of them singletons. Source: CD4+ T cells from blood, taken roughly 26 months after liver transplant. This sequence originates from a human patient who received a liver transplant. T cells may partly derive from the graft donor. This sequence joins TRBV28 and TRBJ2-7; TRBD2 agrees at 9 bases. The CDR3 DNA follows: TGTGCCAGCAGCGGCGGGTGGTTAGGGTCGACTAGCGGAAACTACGAGCAGTACTTC. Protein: CASSGGWLGSTSGNYEQYF.